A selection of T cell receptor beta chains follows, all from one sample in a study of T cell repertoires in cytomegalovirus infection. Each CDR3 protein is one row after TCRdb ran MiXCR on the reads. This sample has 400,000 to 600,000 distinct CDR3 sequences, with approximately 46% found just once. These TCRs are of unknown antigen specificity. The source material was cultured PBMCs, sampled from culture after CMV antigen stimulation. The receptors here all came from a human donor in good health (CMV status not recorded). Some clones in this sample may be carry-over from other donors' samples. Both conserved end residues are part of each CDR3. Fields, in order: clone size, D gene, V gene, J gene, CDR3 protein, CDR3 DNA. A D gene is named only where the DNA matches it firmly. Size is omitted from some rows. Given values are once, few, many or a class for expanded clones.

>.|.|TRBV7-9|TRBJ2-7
CASSSQSGYEQYF
TGTGCCAGCAGCTCCCAATCAGGGTACGAGCAGTACTTC
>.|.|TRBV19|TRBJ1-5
CASSMVQLGQPQHF
TGTGCCAGTAGTATGGTACAGTTAGGTCAGCCCCAGCATTTT
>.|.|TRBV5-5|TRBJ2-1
CASSRYYRSGGSNEQFF
TGTGCCAGCAGCCGGTACTATCGTTCAGGCGGCAGCAATGAGCAGTTCTTC
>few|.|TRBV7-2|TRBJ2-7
CASSLGVRNLEQYF
TGTGCCAGCAGCTTAGGTGTTAGGAACCTCGAGCAGTACTTC
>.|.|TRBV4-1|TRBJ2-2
CASSPFFGGGPGELFF
TGTGCCAGCAGCCCCTTCTTCGGGGGTGGTCCCGGGGAGCTGTTTTTT
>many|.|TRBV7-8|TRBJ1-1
CASSWGMNTEAFF
TGTGCCAGCAGCTGGGGAATGAACACTGAAGCTTTCTTT
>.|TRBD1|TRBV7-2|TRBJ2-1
CASSLATGSYNEQFF
TGTGCCAGCAGCTTAGCGACAGGGTCCTACAATGAGCAGTTCTTC
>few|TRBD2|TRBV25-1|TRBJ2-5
CASSVGGGETQYF
TGTGCCAGCAGTGTTGGGGGGGGAGAGACCCAGTACTTC
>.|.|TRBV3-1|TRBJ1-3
CASSQAAGNTIYF
TGTGCCAGCAGCCAAGCGGCGGGAAACACCATATATTTT
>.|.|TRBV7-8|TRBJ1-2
CASSAQGREGYTF
TGTGCCAGCAGCGCGCAGGGAAGGGAGGGCTACACCTTC
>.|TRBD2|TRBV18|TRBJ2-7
CASSPPTSVSYEQYF
TGTGCCAGCTCACCTCCGACTAGCGTATCCTACGAGCAGTACTTC
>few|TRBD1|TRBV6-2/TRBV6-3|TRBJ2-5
CASKTGTAETQYF
TGTGCCAGCAAAACCGGGACAGCGGAGACCCAGTACTTC
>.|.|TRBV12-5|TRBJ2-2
CASGLAIGAGSRTGELFF
TGTGCTAGTGGTTTGGCGATCGGGGCGGGATCTCGTACCGGGGAGCTGTTTTTT
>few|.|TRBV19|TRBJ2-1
CASLHLGEQFF
TGTGCCAGTCTTCACTTAGGGGAGCAGTTCTTC
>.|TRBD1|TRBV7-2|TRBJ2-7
CASSLVWDSTYEQYF
TGTGCCAGCAGCTTAGTATGGGACAGTACCTACGAGCAGTACTTC
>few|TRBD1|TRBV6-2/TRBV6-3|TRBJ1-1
CASREQGYTEAFF
TGTGCCAGCCGGGAACAGGGGTACACTGAAGCTTTCTTT
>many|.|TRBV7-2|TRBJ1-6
CASSPGQQDILHF
TGTGCCAGCAGCCCCGGACAGCAAGACATACTCCACTTT
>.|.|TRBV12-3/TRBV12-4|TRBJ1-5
CASSQAPRGQPQHF
TGTGCCAGCAGTCAGGCCCCGCGAGGACAGCCCCAGCATTTT
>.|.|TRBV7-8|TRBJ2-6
CASSLVWALSRSGANVLTF
TGTGCCAGCAGCTTAGTCTGGGCACTATCGCGCTCTGGGGCCAACGTCCTGACTTTC
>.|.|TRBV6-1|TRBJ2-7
CASRDVVEQYF
TGTGCCAGCAGGGATGTAGTCGAGCAGTACTTC
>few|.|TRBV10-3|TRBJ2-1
CAISGTPFHEQFF
TGTGCCATCTCGGGGACCCCTTTCCATGAGCAGTTCTTC
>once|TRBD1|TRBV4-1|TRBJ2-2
CASSRHRGPGGELFF
TGCGCCAGCAGCCGACACAGGGGGCCGGGCGGGGAGCTGTTTTTT
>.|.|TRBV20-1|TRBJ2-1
CSARLMKSEQFF
TGCAGTGCTAGGCTCATGAAGTCTGAGCAGTTCTTC
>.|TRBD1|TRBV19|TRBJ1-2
CASRPAGDRGNYGYTF
TGTGCCAGTAGGCCAGCCGGGGACAGGGGGAACTATGGCTACACCTTC
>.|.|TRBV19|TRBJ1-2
CASSIDRDTPNYGYTF
TGTGCCAGTAGTATAGACCGAGACACCCCTAACTATGGCTACACCTTC
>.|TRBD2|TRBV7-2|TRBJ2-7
CASSSSRERGSYEQYF
TGTGCCAGCAGCTCCTCCCGGGAGCGGGGCTCCTACGAGCAGTACTTC
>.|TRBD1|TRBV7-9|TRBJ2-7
CASSSRQGGHSYEQYF
TGTGCCAGCAGCTCCCGACAGGGGGGGCATTCCTACGAGCAGTACTTC
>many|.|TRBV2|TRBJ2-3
CASSSDSDTQYF
TGTGCCAGCAGTTCTGACAGCGATACGCAGTATTTT
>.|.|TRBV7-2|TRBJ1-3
CASSLLSASSGNTIYF
TGTGCCAGCAGCTTATTATCTGCCTCCTCTGGAAACACCATATATTTT
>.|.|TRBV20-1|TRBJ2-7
CSASTRVEQYF
TGCAGTGCTAGTACCCGAGTCGAGCAGTACTTC
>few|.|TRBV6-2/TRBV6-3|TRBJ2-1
CASSYRVAPHNEQFF
TGTGCCAGCAGTTATAGAGTTGCCCCTCACAATGAGCAGTTCTTC
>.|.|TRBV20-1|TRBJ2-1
CSAISSVGYNEQFF
TGCAGTGCTATCTCTAGCGTGGGATACAATGAGCAGTTCTTC
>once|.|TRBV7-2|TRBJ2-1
CASSLFRGRSTYNEQFF
TGTGCCAGCAGCTTATTTAGAGGGAGGAGTACCTACAATGAGCAGTTCTTC
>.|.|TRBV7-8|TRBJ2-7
CASSLETGSYEQYF
TGTGCCAGCAGCTTGGAGACTGGATCCTACGAGCAGTACTTC
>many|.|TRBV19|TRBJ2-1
CASSTSYNEQFF
TGTGCCAGTAGTACAAGCTACAATGAGCAGTTCTTC
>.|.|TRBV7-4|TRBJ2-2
CASSPRRATGELFF
TGTGCCAGCAGCCCTCGGCGGGCCACCGGGGAGCTGTTTTTT
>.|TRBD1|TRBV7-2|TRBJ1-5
CASSPRTGYSNQPQHF
TGTGCCAGCAGCCCGCGGACAGGGTATAGCAATCAGCCCCAGCATTTT
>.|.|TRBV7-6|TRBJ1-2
CASSRGLNYGYTF
TGTGCCAGCAGCCGCGGGTTGAACTATGGCTACACCTTC
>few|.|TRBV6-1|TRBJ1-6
CASTRGANSPLHF
TGTGCCAGCACACGGGGGGCTAATTCACCCCTCCACTTT